Presented here are 7 T cell receptor beta chains from one specimen sequenced in a study of blood T cell repertoires in COVID-19. Sequenced by immunoSEQ multiplex PCR; TCRdb stores in-frame clones only, minus some. The data show 90,000 or so clones, about 79% seen once. Source material: peripheral blood. These receptors all come from a man aged 55 to 70 with acute or convalescent COVID-19.

V is TRBV7-9 and J is TRBJ1-2, with 7 positions matching TRBD1. The CDR3 spans 12 residues. The J segment lost 2 bases and the V segment lost 10 bases, leaving 4 bases of the junction unmatched. From germline, CDR1 is SEHNR and CDR2 FQNEAQ (reference sequence). The CDR3 loop is CATQDRNYGYTF. CDR3 nucleotide sequence: TGTGCCACCCAGGACAGGAACTATGGCTACACCTTC.

This chain connects TRBV14 to TRBJ1-2; tentative D call: TRBD1 (6 bases). The V and J ends lost 1 base and 6 bases respectively, with 15 bases between them. Germline CDR1 is SGHDN and CDR2 is FVKESK. The CDR3 sequence is 15 residues long. The DNA for the CDR3 is TGTGCCAGCAGCCAAGTCGACAATCAGGGGAATGGCTACACCTTC. Translated: CASSQVDNQGNGYTF.

The genes are TRBV10-2 and TRBJ1-5, with TRBD1 matching 7 bases. The germline V gene has CDR1 WSHSY and CDR2 SAAADI. The CDR3 has 16 residues. V trimming: 4 bases; J trimming: 5 bases; junction bases outside the gene matches: 11. This CDR3 reads CASSGGGGTEDQPQHF. The CDR3 nucleotides read TGCGCCAGCAGTGGTGGTGGCGGGACAGAGGATCAGCCCCAGCATTTT.

V gene TRBV7-9 combines with J gene TRBJ1-2; TRBD1 aligns across 9 bases. The CDR3 sequence is 15 residues long. The germline V gene encodes CDR1 SEHNR and CDR2 FQNEAQ (reference sequence). Trimming removed 1 base from V and 8 bases from J; junction bases left unmatched: 8. The CDR3 DNA reads as TGTGCCAGCAGCTTAGGCGGCGACAGGGGGAGAGGCTACACCTTC. It translates to CASSLGGDRGRGYTF.

The chain uses TRBV5-1 and TRBJ2-5; tentative D call: TRBD2 (6 bases). Germline assignment: CDR1 SGHRS and CDR2 YFSETQ. The V and J ends lost 4 bases and 3 bases respectively, with 19 bases between them. The CDR3 is made up of 16 amino acids. The DNA for the CDR3 is TGCGCCAGCAGCCCGGTCGGGGGTCGGGGAAAAGAGACCCAGTACTTC. This encodes CASSPVGGRGKETQYF. Using reference TRBV5-1 and TRBJ2-5 for the parts outside the CDR3, the full variable domain is KAGVTQTPRYLIKTRGQQVTLSCSPISGHRSVSWYQQTPGQGLQFLFEYFSETQRNKGNFPGRFSGRQFSNSRSEMNVSTLELGDSALYLCASSPVGGRGKETQYFGPGTRLLVL.

The rearrangement joins TRBV7-2 to TRBJ2-3, with TRBD2 identical over 11 bases. The germline V gene encodes CDR1 SGHTA and CDR2 FQGNSA. J gave up 4 bases and V 3 bases, and 3 bases lay outside the gene matches. CDR3 length equals 15 residues. The CDR3 DNA reads as TGTGCCAGCAGCTTTAGCGGGGGGGCCGCAGATACGCAGTATTTT. This gives the protein CASSFSGGAADTQYF.

The rearrangement joins TRBV27 to TRBJ2-1, with TRBD2 as a possible D gene (5 bases). V was pared by 6 bases and J by 2 bases, with 11 bases between. Germline CDR1 and CDR2: MNHEY and SMNVEV (reference sequence). There are 14 residues in the CDR3. The DNA for the CDR3 is TGTGCCAGCAGACCGACTAACACCTACAATGAGCAGTTCTTC. Its protein is CASRPTNTYNEQFF.